A selection of T cell receptor beta chains follows, all from one sample in a study of technical replicates of blood from a few donors. Some clones are missing from TCRdb's copy, which holds only in-frame ones; the method was immunoSEQ multiplex PCR. The sample lists about 79,000 clones, approximately 94% seen once, with about 0.25% in the top ten. The sample was T cells isolated from PBMCs. The receptor source for this set is a human donor in good health. Each CDR3 is given with its conserved first and last residue. Each record gives: V gene, clone size, D gene, J gene, CDR3 DNA, CDR3 protein. A D gene is named only where the DNA matches it firmly. Expanded clones get a size class; other rows say once, few or many, or leave the size out.

TRBV27,.,.,TRBJ2-6,TGTGCCAGCAGGGAGGACAGCTCTGGGGCCAACGTCCTGACTTTC,CASREDSSGANVLTF
TRBV5-1,.,TRBD1,TRBJ1-5,TGCGCCAGTGTGGACAGGGCCGACTATCTTCCCAATCAGCCCCAGCATTTT,CASVDRADYLPNQPQHF
TRBV28,.,.,TRBJ1-2,TGTGCCAGCGCCGGGGTAGATAACTATGGCTACACCTTC,CASAGVDNYGYTF
TRBV19,.,TRBD1,TRBJ1-1,TGTGCCACCTCCCGAAGGGGGCCAGATAATAATGAAGCTTTCTTT,CATSRRGPDNNEAFF
TRBV15,.,.,TRBJ2-5,TGTGCCACCAGCAGAGGGACTTGGGAGACCCAGTACTTC,CATSRGTWETQYF
TRBV2,.,.,TRBJ2-7,TGTGCCAGCAGCCGGGACTGGCGTACGTACGAGCAGTACTTC,CASSRDWRTYEQYF
TRBV10-3,.,TRBD2,TRBJ2-2,TGTGCCATCAGGGCTAGCGGGGGGGCCCGGGAGCTGTTTTTT,CAIRASGGARELFF
TRBV27,.,TRBD1,TRBJ1-4,TGTGCCAGCAGTTTTGGGAAGGGACAGGTCAATGAAAAACTGTTTTTT,CASSFGKGQVNEKLFF
TRBV11-2,.,TRBD1,TRBJ1-1,TGTGCCAGCAGCAAAAAGGGACAGGGGGGGAGGTCTGAAGCTTTCTTT,CASSKKGQGGRSEAFF
TRBV6-5,.,.,TRBJ2-7,TGTGCCAGCAGCTACTCCGGTCTCGAGCAGTACTTC,CASSYSGLEQYF
TRBV6-5,.,TRBD1,TRBJ2-7,TGTGCCAGCAGCCCCCGGGACAGAGACTACGAGCAGTACTTC,CASSPRDRDYEQYF
TRBV5-1,few,TRBD2,TRBJ2-2,TGCGCCAGCAGCTTGTTGGGAGGGACGAACACCGGGGAGCTGTTTTTT,CASSLLGGTNTGELFF
TRBV6-1,.,TRBD1,TRBJ1-2,TGTGCCAGCAGTACTTCAGGGGGCGTAGGGTATGGCTACACCTTC,CASSTSGGVGYGYTF
TRBV9,.,.,TRBJ1-1,TGTGCCAGCAGCGGATCCCCTCGGGAGTGGAGGGCTTTCTTT,CASSGSPREWRAFF
TRBV9,.,.,TRBJ1-3,TGTGCCAGCAGCGTAGATTTAAGTTCGACAGGCACTGGAAACACCATATATTTT,CASSVDLSSTGTGNTIYF
TRBV4-1,.,.,TRBJ1-5,TGCGCCAGCAGCCAAGAACTCCCTAGGGGTGGGCAGCCCCAGCATTTT,CASSQELPRGGQPQHF
TRBV7-7,few,.,TRBJ2-5,TGTGCTAGCAGCTCCTTTACAGGAATTACTATCTCGGAGACCCAGTACTTC,CASSSFTGITISETQYF
TRBV4-1,.,TRBD1,TRBJ2-2,TGCGCCAGCAGCCAAGGACAGGGTTCGACCGGGGAGCTGTTTTTT,CASSQGQGSTGELFF
TRBV6-5,.,.,TRBJ1-3,TGTGCCAGCAAGGCCCCCCAGGGATTTGGAAACACCATATATTTT,CASKAPQGFGNTIYF
TRBV9,.,.,TRBJ2-7,TGTGCCAGCAGCCCCCTCCCACAGGGATCCTACGAGCAGTACTTC,CASSPLPQGSYEQYF
TRBV6-1,.,TRBD2,TRBJ2-7,TGTGCCAGCAGTGCTGGACTAGCTTCCTACGAGCAGTACTTC,CASSAGLASYEQYF
TRBV5-1,.,.,TRBJ2-7,TGCGCCAGCAGCTTGCTTACAGCCGACGAGCAGTACTTC,CASSLLTADEQYF
TRBV5-1,.,TRBD2,TRBJ2-7,TGCGCCAGCAGCCCCCCAACTAGCGGCTGGTACGAGCAGTACTTC,CASSPPTSGWYEQYF
TRBV28,.,.,TRBJ2-7,TGTGCCAGCAGTCATAACTATCCCCAGTACTTC,CASSHNYPQYF
TRBV11-2,.,TRBD2,TRBJ2-3,TGTGCCAGCACCCGAGAGGGTAGCGGGAGGGCCAATCAAGATACGCAGTATTTT,CASTREGSGRANQDTQYF
TRBV7-9,.,TRBD1,TRBJ2-7,TGTGCCAGCAGCCGCGGGGGACAGGGGGCACACGAGCAGTACTTC,CASSRGGQGAHEQYF
TRBV15,.,TRBD1,TRBJ2-5,TGTGCCACCAGCCCCACCGGGACAGCCGCCGGAGAGACCCAGTACTTC,CATSPTGTAAGETQYF
TRBV30,.,.,TRBJ2-5,TGTGCCTGGGGGCTAAATCAAGAGACCCAGTACTTC,CAWGLNQETQYF
TRBV7-9,.,.,TRBJ2-7,TGTGCCAGCAGCCCACTGGACATCCTATCCTACGAGCAGTACTTC,CASSPLDILSYEQYF
TRBV2,.,TRBD1,TRBJ1-1,TGTGCCAGCCTGACCATCGACAGGGTGGGAAGGACTGAAGCTTTCTTT,CASLTIDRVGRTEAFF
TRBV4-1,.,.,TRBJ2-4,TGCGCCAGCAGCCAAGATGGGCAAGAAGGCATTCAGTACTTC,CASSQDGQEGIQYF
TRBV13,once,.,TRBJ1-5,TGTGCCAGCAGCTTACCGGGTCAGCCCCAGCATTTT,CASSLPGQPQHF
TRBV5-1,.,TRBD2,TRBJ2-3,TGCGCCAGCAGCTTGGCCGGGACTAGCGGGGGGCCGACGATCACAGATACGCAGTATTTT,CASSLAGTSGGPTITDTQYF
TRBV18,few,TRBD1,TRBJ1-5,TGTGCCAGCTCACCGGAGGGGGCGAGTCAGCCCCAGCATTTT,CASSPEGASQPQHF
TRBV11-2,.,.,TRBJ1-3,TGTGCCAGCAGCTTCGGACAGCTTGGAAACACCATATATTTT,CASSFGQLGNTIYF
TRBV28,.,TRBD1,TRBJ1-5,TGTGCCAGCAGTTTGGCTACAGGGGGCCTTAATCAGCCCCAGCATTTT,CASSLATGGLNQPQHF
TRBV7-2,.,.,TRBJ2-2,TGTGCCAGCAGCGAACAGGTTACCGGGGAGCTGTTTTTT,CASSEQVTGELFF
TRBV7-3,.,.,TRBJ2-5,TGTGCCAGCAGCTTAGGAGCAGAGACCCAGTACTTC,CASSLGAETQYF
TRBV4-1,.,TRBD1,TRBJ1-6,TGCGCCAGCAGCCAAGTTGGGACAGTCTATAATTCACCCCTCCACTTT,CASSQVGTVYNSPLHF
TRBV5-1,.,TRBD2,TRBJ2-1,TGCGCCAGCAGGCTGGGACTAGCGGAGCACAATGAGCAGTTCTTC,CASRLGLAEHNEQFF
TRBV5-1,.,.,TRBJ2-2,TGCGCCAGCAGCCCCAATCCGGGAAGCCTCACCGGGGAGCTGTTTTTT,CASSPNPGSLTGELFF
TRBV7-9,.,TRBD1,TRBJ1-5,TGTGCCAGCAGCTTGGACAGGGGGAATCAGCCCCAGCATTTT,CASSLDRGNQPQHF
TRBV5-6,.,.,TRBJ2-6,TGTGCCAGCAGCCCTGCGGTTGGGGCCAACGTCCTGACTTTC,CASSPAVGANVLTF
TRBV19,.,.,TRBJ2-6,TGTGCCAGTGGTTTGGCCGGTGACAGTATCGCGGTCTCTGGGGCCAACGTCCTGACTTTC,CASGLAGDSIAVSGANVLTF
TRBV4-1,.,TRBD1,TRBJ1-1,TGCGCCAGCAGTCTCAGGGGGCAGGGGGACACTGAAGCTTTCTTT,CASSLRGQGDTEAFF
TRBV7-7,.,.,TRBJ2-3,TGTGCCAGCAGCACGCCTAGTTTCCCCGATACGCAGTATTTT,CASSTPSFPDTQYF
TRBV2,once,.,TRBJ1-2,TGTGCCAGCAGCCCCCGGGGGGCGGGAATGGGCGGCTACACCTTC,CASSPRGAGMGGYTF
TRBV5-1,.,.,TRBJ2-5,TGCGCCAGCAGCTTGGCCGGTGTCGTAGAGACCCAGTACTTC,CASSLAGVVETQYF
TRBV5-1,.,.,TRBJ2-7,TGCGCCAGCAGTAGGGCGGGCTCCTACGAGCAGTACTTC,CASSRAGSYEQYF